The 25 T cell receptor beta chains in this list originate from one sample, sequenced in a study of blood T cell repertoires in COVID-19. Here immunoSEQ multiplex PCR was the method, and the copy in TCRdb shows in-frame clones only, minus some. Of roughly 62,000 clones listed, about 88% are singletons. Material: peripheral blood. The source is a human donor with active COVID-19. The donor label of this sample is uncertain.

The CDR3 here is CATQASGRLYEQYF. The CDR3 DNA reads as TGTGCCACCCAGGCTAGCGGGAGACTATACGAGCAGTACTTC. The V call is TRBV24-1, the J call TRBJ2-7; 10 nucleotides match TRBD2. The CDR3 spans 14 residues. The germline CDR1 and CDR2 sequences are KGHDR and SFDVKD. The ends lost 9 bases at V and 4 bases at J; junction bases unmatched: 8.

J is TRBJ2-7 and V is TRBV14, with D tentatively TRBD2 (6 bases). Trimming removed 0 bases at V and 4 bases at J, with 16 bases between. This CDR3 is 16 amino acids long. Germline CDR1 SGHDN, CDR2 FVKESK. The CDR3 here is CASSQDLEGHPYEQYF. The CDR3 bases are TGTGCCAGCAGCCAAGATTTGGAGGGGCACCCGTACGAGCAGTACTTC.

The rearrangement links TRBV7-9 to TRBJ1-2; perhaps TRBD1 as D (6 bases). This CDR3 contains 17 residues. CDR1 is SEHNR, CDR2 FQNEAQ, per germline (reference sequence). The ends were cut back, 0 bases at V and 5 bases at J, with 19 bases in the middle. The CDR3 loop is CASSLATSPGARYGYTF. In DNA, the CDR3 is TGTGCCAGCAGCTTAGCGACAAGCCCAGGGGCGCGGTATGGCTACACCTTC.

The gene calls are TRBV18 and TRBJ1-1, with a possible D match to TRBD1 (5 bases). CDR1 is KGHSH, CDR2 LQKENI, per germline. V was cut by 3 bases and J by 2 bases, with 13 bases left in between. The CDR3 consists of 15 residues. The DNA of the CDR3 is TGTGCCAGCTCACCGTCCGACAGCTTCAACACTGAAGCTTTCTTT. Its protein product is CASSPSDSFNTEAFF.

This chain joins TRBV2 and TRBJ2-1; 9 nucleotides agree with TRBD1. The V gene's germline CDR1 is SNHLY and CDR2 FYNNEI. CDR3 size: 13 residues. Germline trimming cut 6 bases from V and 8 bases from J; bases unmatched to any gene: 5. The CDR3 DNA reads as TGTGCCAGCAGCGGGACAGGGAGGGATGAGCAGTTCTTC. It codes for CASSGTGRDEQFF. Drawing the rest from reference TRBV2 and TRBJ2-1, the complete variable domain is EPEVTQTPSHQVTQMGQEVILRCVPISNHLYFYWYRQILGQKVEFLVSFYNNEISEKSEIFDDQFSVERPDGSNFTLKIRSTKLEDSAMYFCASSGTGRDEQFFGPGTRLTVL.

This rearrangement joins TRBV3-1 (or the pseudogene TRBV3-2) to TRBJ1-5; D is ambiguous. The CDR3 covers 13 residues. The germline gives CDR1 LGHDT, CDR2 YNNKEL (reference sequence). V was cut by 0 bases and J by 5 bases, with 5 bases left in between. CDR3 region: CASSQDLYQPQHF. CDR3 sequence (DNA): TGTGCCAGCAGCCAAGATCTTTATCAGCCCCAGCATTTT.

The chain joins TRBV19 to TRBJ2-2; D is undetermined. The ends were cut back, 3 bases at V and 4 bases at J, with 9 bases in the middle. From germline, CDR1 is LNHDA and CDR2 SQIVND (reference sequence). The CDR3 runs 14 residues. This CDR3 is CASSIKQPTGELFF. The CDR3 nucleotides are TGTGCCAGTAGTATTAAACAGCCCACCGGGGAGCTGTTTTTT.

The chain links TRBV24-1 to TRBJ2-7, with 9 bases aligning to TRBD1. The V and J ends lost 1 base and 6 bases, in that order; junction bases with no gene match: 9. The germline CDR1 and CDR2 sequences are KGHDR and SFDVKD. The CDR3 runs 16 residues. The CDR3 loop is CATSDFGRQGEAEQYF. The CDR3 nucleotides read TGTGCCACCAGTGATTTTGGGAGACAGGGGGAAGCCGAGCAGTACTTC.

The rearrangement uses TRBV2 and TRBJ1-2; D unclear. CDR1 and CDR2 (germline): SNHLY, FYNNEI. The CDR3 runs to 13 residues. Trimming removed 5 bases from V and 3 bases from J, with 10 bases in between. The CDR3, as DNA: TGTGCCAGCAGTCTTCAGAAATACTATGGCTACACCTTC. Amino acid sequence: CASSLQKYYGYTF. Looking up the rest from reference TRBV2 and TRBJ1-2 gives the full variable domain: EPEVTQTPSHQVTQMGQEVILRCVPISNHLYFYWYRQILGQKVEFLVSFYNNEISEKSEIFDDQFSVERPDGSNFTLKIRSTKLEDSAMYFCASSLQKYYGYTFGSGTRLTVV.

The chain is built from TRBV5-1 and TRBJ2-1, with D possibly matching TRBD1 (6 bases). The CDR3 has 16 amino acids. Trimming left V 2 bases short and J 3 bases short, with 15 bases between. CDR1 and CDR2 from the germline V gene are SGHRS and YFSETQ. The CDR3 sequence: CASSFAGTKVYNEQFF. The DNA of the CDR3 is TGCGCCAGCAGCTTTGCCGGGACAAAAGTCTACAATGAGCAGTTCTTC.

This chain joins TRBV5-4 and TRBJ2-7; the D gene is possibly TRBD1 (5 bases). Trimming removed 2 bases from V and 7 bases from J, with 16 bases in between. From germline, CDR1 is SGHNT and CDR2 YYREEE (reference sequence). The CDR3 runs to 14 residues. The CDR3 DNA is TGTGCCAGCAGCTTAGGGATACCAGGGTCGGAGCAGTACTTC. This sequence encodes CASSLGIPGSEQYF.

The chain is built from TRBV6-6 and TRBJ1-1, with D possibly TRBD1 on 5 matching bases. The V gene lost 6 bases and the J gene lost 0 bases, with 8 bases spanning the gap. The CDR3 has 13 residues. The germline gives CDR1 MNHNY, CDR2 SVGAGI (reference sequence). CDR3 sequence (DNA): TGTGCCAGCAGGCGGGGGGTGAACACTGAAGCTTTCTTT. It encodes CASRRGVNTEAFF.

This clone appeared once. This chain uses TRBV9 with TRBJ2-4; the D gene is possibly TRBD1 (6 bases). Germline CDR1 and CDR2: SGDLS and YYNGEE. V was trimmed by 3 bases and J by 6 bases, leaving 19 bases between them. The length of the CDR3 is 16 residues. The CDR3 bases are TGTGCCAGCAGCGCCTCCGACAGGCCGGGGTTAAACATTCAGTACTTC. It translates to CASSASDRPGLNIQYF.

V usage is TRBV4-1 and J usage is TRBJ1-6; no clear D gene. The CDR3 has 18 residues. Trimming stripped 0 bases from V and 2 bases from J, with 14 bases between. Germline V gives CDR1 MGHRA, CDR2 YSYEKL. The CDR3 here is CASSQESEEWPYNSPLHF. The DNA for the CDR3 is TGCGCCAGCAGCCAAGAATCGGAGGAGTGGCCCTATAATTCACCCCTCCACTTT.

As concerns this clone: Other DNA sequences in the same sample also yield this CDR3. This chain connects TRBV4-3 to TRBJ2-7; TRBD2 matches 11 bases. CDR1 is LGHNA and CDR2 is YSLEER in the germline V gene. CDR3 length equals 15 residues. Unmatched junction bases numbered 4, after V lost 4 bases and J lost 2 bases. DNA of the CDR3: TGCGCCAGCAGCCCTGGGACTAGCGGTACCTACGAGCAGTACTTC. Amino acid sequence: CASSPGTSGTYEQYF.

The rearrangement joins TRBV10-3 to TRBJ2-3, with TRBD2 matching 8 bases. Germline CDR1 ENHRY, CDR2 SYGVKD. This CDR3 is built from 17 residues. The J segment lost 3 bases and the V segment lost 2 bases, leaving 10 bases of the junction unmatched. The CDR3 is CAISETDGGGGTDTQYF. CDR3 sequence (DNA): TGTGCCATCAGTGAGACCGATGGGGGCGGGGGGACAGATACGCAGTATTTT.

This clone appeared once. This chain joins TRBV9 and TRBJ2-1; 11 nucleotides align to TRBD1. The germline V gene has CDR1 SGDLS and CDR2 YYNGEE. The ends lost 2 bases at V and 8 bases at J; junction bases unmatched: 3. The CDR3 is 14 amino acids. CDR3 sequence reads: CASSVGQGAYEQFF. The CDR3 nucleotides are TGTGCCAGCAGCGTCGGACAGGGGGCATATGAGCAGTTCTTC.

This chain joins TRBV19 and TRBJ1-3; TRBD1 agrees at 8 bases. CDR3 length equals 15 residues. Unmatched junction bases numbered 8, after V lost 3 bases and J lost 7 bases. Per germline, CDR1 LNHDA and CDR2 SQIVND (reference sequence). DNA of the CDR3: TGTGCCAGTAGTATGCAGGACAGGGCAGCGAACACCATATATTTT. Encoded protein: CASSMQDRAANTIYF.

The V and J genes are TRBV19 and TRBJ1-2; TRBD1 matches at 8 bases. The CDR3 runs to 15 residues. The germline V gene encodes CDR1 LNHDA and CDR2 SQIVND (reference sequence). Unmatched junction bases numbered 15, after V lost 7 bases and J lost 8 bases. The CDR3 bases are TGTGCCAGTACCATCCCACAGGGGGGTAGGCTCGGCTACACCTTC. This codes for CASTIPQGGRLGYTF.

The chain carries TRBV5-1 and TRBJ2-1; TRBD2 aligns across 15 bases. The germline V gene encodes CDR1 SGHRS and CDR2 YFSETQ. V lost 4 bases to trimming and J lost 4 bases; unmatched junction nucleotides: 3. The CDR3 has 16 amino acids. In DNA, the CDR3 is TGCGCCAGCAGCCCGGGGACTAGCGGGGGGTACAATGAGCAGTTCTTC. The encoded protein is CASSPGTSGGYNEQFF.

The CDR3 spells CASSLSGVPHTDTQYF. The CDR3 DNA is TGTGCCAGCAGCCTTAGCGGGGTTCCTCATACAGATACGCAGTATTTT. V usage is TRBV7-8 and J usage is TRBJ2-3, with 8 bases aligning to TRBD2. V shed 5 bases, J shed 3 bases, and the junction held 10 bases outside the gene matches. The germline gives CDR1 SGHVS, CDR2 FQNEAQ. CDR3 length: 16 residues.

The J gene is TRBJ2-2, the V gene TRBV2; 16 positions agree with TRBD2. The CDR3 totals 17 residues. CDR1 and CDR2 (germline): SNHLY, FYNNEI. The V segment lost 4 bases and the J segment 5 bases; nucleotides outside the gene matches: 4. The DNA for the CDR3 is TGTGCCAGCAGTGCGGGACTAGCGGGGGGGCGGACCGGGGAGCTGTTTTTT. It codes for CASSAGLAGGRTGELFF.

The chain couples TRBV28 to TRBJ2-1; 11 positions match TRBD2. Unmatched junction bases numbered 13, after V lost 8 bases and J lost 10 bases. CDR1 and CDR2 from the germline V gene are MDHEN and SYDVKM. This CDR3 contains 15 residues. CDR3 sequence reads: CASLLTIAGGEEQFF. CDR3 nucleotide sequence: TGTGCCAGCCTCTTGACTATAGCGGGAGGGGAGGAGCAGTTCTTC.

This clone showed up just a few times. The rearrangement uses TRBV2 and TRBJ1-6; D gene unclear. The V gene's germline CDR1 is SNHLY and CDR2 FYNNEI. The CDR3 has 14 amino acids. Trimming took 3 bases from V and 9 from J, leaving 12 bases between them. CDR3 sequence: CASSDSPAGSPLHF. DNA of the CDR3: TGTGCCAGCAGTGATAGTCCGGCGGGTTCACCCCTCCACTTT.

Here the CDR3 DNA reads TGTGCCTGGAGTCCCCCGAGAGCGACGCAGTATTTT. Protein sequence: CAWSPPRATQYF. The chain has TRBV30 and TRBJ2-3; D is unresolved. The germline gives CDR1 GTSNPN, CDR2 SVGIG (reference sequence). V was clipped by 2 bases and J by 9 bases, with 12 bases between them. The CDR3 consists of 12 residues.